This T cell receptor (beta chain) comes out of a study of T cells after yellow fever vaccination. This clonotype has ten or more counts. Its antigen remains unknown. Germline trimming cut 5 bases from V and 2 bases from J; bases unmatched to any gene: 2. Germline-derived CDR1 and CDR2 are DFQATT and SNEGSKA (reference sequence). The CDR3 is 14 amino acids. Each CDR3 protein is one row after TCRdb ran MiXCR on the 5' RACE reads. The sample yields under 250,000 distinct CDR3 sequences, approximately 3.2% seen once. Whole-study findings and limits: Most primary-vaccination clones recurred post-booster (around 97% CD4, 88% CD8).

The source of this sequence is a man aged 18 to 29 who received the YFV17D yellow fever vaccine. This chain joins TRBV20-1 and TRBJ2-2, with 10 bases aligning to TRBD2. Sequenced here: CD4+ T cells sorted from PBMCs, sampled 10 days after the yellow fever booster vaccination. The CDR3 DNA is TGCAGTGCTTCTAGCGGGGGAAACACCGGGGAGCTGTTTTTT. Translation: CSASSGGNTGELFF.